This TCR beta chain was sequenced for a study of blood T cell repertoires in COVID-19. The participants were between roughly 18 and 89 years old and came from 24 US areas. Germline lookup yields CDR1 SNHLY and CDR2 FYNNEI. The CDR3 has 12 amino acids. Trimming took 9 bases from V and 4 from J; bases not matched to a gene: 1. Produced via immunoSEQ multiplex PCR; TCRdb's table is partial and in-frame only. The data hold hundreds of thousands of clones, with more than 75% observed a single time. This chain uses TRBV2 with TRBJ2-3; 10 bases line up with TRBD2. Sequencing was carried out using PBMCs or T cells enriched from blood (not recorded which). This sequence originates from a woman in her forties or fifties who had recovered from COVID-19. The CDR3, as DNA: TGTGCCAGAGCGGGGGGGGCAGATACGCAGTATTTT. Residues: CARAGGADTQYF.